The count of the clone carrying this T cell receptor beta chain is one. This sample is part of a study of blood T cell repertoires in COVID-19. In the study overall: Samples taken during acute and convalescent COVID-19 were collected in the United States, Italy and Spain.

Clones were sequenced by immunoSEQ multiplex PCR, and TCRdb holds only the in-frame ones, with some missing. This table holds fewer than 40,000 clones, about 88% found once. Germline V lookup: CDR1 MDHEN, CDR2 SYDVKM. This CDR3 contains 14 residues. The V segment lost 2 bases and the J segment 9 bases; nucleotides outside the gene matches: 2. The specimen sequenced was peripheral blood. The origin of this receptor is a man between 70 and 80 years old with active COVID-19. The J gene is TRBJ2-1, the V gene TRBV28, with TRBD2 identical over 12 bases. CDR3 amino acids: CASSLTSGRFEQFF. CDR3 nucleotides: TGTGCCAGCAGTTTAACTAGCGGGAGGTTTGAGCAGTTCTTC. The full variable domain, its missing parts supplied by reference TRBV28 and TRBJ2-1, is DVKVTQSSRYLVKRTGEKVFLECVQDMDHENMFWYRQDPGLGLRLIYFSYDVKMKEKGDIPEGYSVSREKKERFSLILESASTNQTSMYLCASSLTSGRFEQFFGPGTRLTVL.